The 22 T cell receptor beta chains given below trace back to one sample, sequenced in a study of CD8+ T cells in alopecia areata. Sequencing relied on a cDNA template that was reverse transcribed from extracted RNA. The repertoire was sequenced with immunoSEQ multiplex PCR; TCRdb's copy has only in-frame clones and lacks some. The sample includes 150,000 or so clones, 45% to 60% of them seen just once. The sequencing sample was made of CD4+ T cells sorted from blood. The receptor set was obtained from a human donor with alopecia areata.

The rearrangement links TRBV5-6 to TRBJ2-5, with unresolved D. This CDR3 is built from 14 residues. The V gene's germline CDR1 is SGHDT and CDR2 YYEEEE. Trimming removed 1 base from V and 4 bases from J, with 11 bases in between. The CDR3 region has the DNA TGTGCCAGCAGCTTGTGGGCAGGCAGAGAGACCCAGTACTTC. Protein: CASSLWAGRETQYF. The full variable domain, in which reference TRBV5-6 and TRBJ2-5 provide the parts outside the CDR3, is DAGVTQSPTHLIKTRGQQVTLRCSPKSGHDTVSWYQQALGQGPQFIFQYYEEEERQRGNFPDRFSGHQFPNYSSELNVNALLLGDSALYLCASSLWAGRETQYFGPGTRLLVL.

The CDR3 region is CASSQATTYEQYF. The CDR3 DNA follows: TGCGCCAGCAGCCAGGCAACGACCTACGAGCAGTACTTC. The chain has TRBV5-1 and TRBJ2-7; no clear D gene. Germline assignment: CDR1 SGHRS and CDR2 YFSETQ. V was pared by 4 bases and J by 2 bases, with 10 bases between. The CDR3 runs 13 residues.

This clone has a handful of counts. The V and J genes are TRBV2 and TRBJ2-1; TRBD2 might be the D (6 bases). Looked up from germline, CDR1 is SNHLY and CDR2 is FYNNEI. Trimming left V 11 bases short and J 4 bases short, with 9 bases between. The CDR3 sequence is 11 residues long. CDR3 nucleotides: TGTGCCGGGACTCCTTACAATGAGCAGTTCTTC. Its protein product is CAGTPYNEQFF.

The rearrangement uses TRBV7-9 and TRBJ1-1; maybe TRBD1 (5 bases). Germline CDR1 SEHNR, CDR2 FQNEAQ (reference sequence). Trimming removed 3 bases from V and 4 bases from J, with 15 bases in between. The CDR3 is 15 residues long. CDR3 in DNA: TGTGCCAGCAGCTTGGCGGGGCAAGAGGGCACTGAAGCTTTCTTT. Translation: CASSLAGQEGTEAFF.

This chain joins TRBV5-1 and TRBJ2-3; a possible D gene is TRBD2 (6 bases). Between the trimmed V and J ends, which lost 2 bases and 2 bases, there was a span of 9 bases. CDR1 is SGHRS and CDR2 is YFSETQ in the germline V gene. CDR3 length: 14 residues. Written as DNA, the CDR3 is TGCGCCAGCAGCTTCGGGAGTAACACAGATACGCAGTATTTT. Translating gives CASSFGSNTDTQYF.

The chain is built from TRBV29-1 and TRBJ1-1, with 7 bases lining up with TRBD1. J was trimmed by 3 bases and V by 7 bases; bases with no gene match: 5. Germline CDR1 is SQVTM and CDR2 is ANQGSEA. The CDR3 sequence is 12 residues long. In DNA, the CDR3 is TGCAGCGGGTGGGACAGCCACACTGAAGCTTTCTTT. This codes for CSGWDSHTEAFF.

This chain uses TRBV7-9 with TRBJ2-1; 7 nucleotides agree with TRBD2. Germline-derived CDR1 and CDR2 are SEHNR and FQNEAQ (reference sequence). The length of the CDR3 is 16 residues. V dropped 5 bases and J dropped 0; count of bases not matched to a gene: 7. This CDR3 is CASSLFGGNSYNEQFF. The CDR3 nucleotides read TGTGCCAGCAGCCTATTCGGGGGGAACTCCTACAATGAGCAGTTCTTC.

This clone has only a few counts. The V gene is TRBV14, the J gene TRBJ1-2; 7 nucleotides line up with TRBD1. The ends lost 3 bases at V and 4 bases at J; junction bases unmatched: 8. Germline V gene lookup returns CDR1 SGHDN and CDR2 FVKESK. This CDR3 region has 15 residues. The CDR3 region is CASSHLGGGPYGYTF. The DNA of the CDR3 is TGTGCCAGCAGCCACCTAGGGGGCGGACCCTATGGCTACACCTTC.

This clone came up once. CDR3 in DNA: TGTGCCTCCCAAGATCGGGGCCGCTTGGGAGCTTTCTTT. It codes for CASQDRGRLGAFF. The chain carries TRBV30 and TRBJ1-1, with D maybe TRBD1 (5 bases). Germline V lookup: CDR1 GTSNPN, CDR2 SVGIG (reference sequence). The CDR3 extends over 13 amino acids. V was trimmed by 7 bases and J by 10 bases, leaving 22 bases between them. The whole variable domain, filled in from reference TRBV30 and TRBJ1-1, reads SQTIHQWPATLVQPVGSPLSLECTVEGTSNPNLYWYRQAAGRGLQLLFYSVGIGQISSEVPQNLSASRPQDRQFILSSKKLLLSDSGFYLCASQDRGRLGAFFGQGTRLTVV.

V and J are TRBV29-1 and TRBJ1-1; no clear D gene. The CDR3 covers 13 residues. Trimming took 5 bases from V and 0 from J, leaving 10 bases between them. From germline, CDR1 is SQVTM and CDR2 ANQGSEA. Written as DNA, the CDR3 is TGCAGCGTTTTTTGGCGCTTGAACACTGAAGCTTTCTTT. The encoded protein is CSVFWRLNTEAFF. The full variable domain, in which reference TRBV29-1 and TRBJ1-1 provide the parts outside the CDR3, is SAVISQKPSRDICQRGTSLTIQCQVDSQVTMMFWYRQQPGQSLTLIATANQGSEATYESGFVIDKFPISRPNLTFSTLTVSNMSPEDSSIYLCSVFWRLNTEAFFGQGTRLTVV.

This chain links TRBV29-1 with TRBJ2-1; a possible D gene is TRBD2 (5 bases). The CDR3 runs 13 residues. Trimming cost V 2 bases and J 5 bases, with 10 bases left between them. The germline CDR1 and CDR2 sequences are SQVTM and ANQGSEA. The chain's CDR3 is CSVEWRLDNEQFF. The DNA for the CDR3 is TGCAGCGTTGAATGGAGGCTAGACAATGAGCAGTTCTTC.

V gene TRBV10-3 combines with J gene TRBJ1-5; D might be TRBD1 (6 bases). This CDR3 spans 15 amino acids. Germline V CDR1 and CDR2: ENHRY, SYGVKD. V shed 6 bases and J shed 7 bases, with 19 bases lying between them. Here the CDR3 reads CAIRPDQGTGQPQHF. The CDR3 DNA is TGTGCCATCAGACCGGATCAGGGGACGGGCCAGCCCCAGCATTTT.

This clone was recorded a few times. The chain links TRBV5-1 to TRBJ2-1; possible D gene TRBD2, 6 bases. Trimming took 3 bases from V and 0 from J, leaving 16 bases between them. This CDR3 spans 17 amino acids. CDR1 is SGHRS and CDR2 is YFSETQ in the germline V gene. The CDR3 sequence: CASSSTTGLISYNEQFF. DNA of the CDR3: TGCGCCAGCAGCTCTACTACGGGACTGATCTCCTACAATGAGCAGTTCTTC.

The genes are TRBV29-1 and TRBJ2-1, with a possible D match to TRBD2 (5 bases). CDR1 and CDR2 from the germline V gene are SQVTM and ANQGSEA. The CDR3 contains 13 residues. Trimming stripped 4 bases from V and 5 bases from J, with 12 bases between. Here the CDR3 reads CSVAGGMNNEQFF. CDR3 nucleotide sequence: TGCAGCGTTGCCGGAGGAATGAACAATGAGCAGTTCTTC.

This chain joins TRBV6-5 and TRBJ2-5; 10 positions match TRBD2. The germline V gene has CDR1 MNHEY and CDR2 SVGAGI. The CDR3 covers 15 residues. Trimming cost V 8 bases and J 2 bases; bases outside gene matches: 8. The CDR3 here is CASPQREGGQETQYF. Written as DNA, the CDR3 is TGTGCCAGCCCGCAGCGGGAGGGAGGGCAAGAGACCCAGTACTTC.

The J gene is TRBJ2-1, the V gene TRBV19; 11 nucleotides match TRBD2. V lost 6 bases to trimming and J lost 6 bases; unmatched junction nucleotides: 7. CDR3 length: 15 amino acids. CDR1 and CDR2 (germline): LNHDA, SQIVND (reference sequence). The DNA of the CDR3 is TGTGCCAGTAGGCGTACTAGCGGGAGTATCAATGAGCAGTTCTTC. Its protein is CASRRTSGSINEQFF.

The chain has TRBV28 and TRBJ2-3, with TRBD2 matching over 12 bases. Germline CDR1 and CDR2: MDHEN and SYDVKM. V shed 4 bases and J 3 bases; nucleotides not matched to a gene: 2. CDR3 length: 15 residues. This CDR3 reads CASSSGLAGTDTQYF. The CDR3, as DNA: TGTGCCAGCAGTTCCGGACTAGCGGGGACAGATACGCAGTATTTT. Using reference TRBV28 and TRBJ2-3 for the parts outside the CDR3, the full variable domain is DVKVTQSSRYLVKRTGEKVFLECVQDMDHENMFWYRQDPGLGLRLIYFSYDVKMKEKGDIPEGYSVSREKKERFSLILESASTNQTSMYLCASSSGLAGTDTQYFGPGTRLTVL.

This chain connects TRBV4-1 to TRBJ1-1; maybe TRBD1 (6 bases). This CDR3 comprises 15 residues. Trimming took 1 base from V and 3 from J, leaving 12 bases between them. Germline CDR1 MGHRA, CDR2 YSYEKL. CDR3 DNA sequence: TGCGCCAGCAGCCAAGTGGAGGGGGGATACACTGAAGCTTTCTTT. This gives the protein CASSQVEGGYTEAFF.

This clone appeared a few times. The chain combines TRBV7-8 with TRBJ2-2; no definite D call. V lost 5 bases and J 7 bases, leaving 11 bases between the germline ends. CDR3 length: 13 residues. From germline, CDR1 is SGHVS and CDR2 FQNEAQ. CDR3 sequence reads: CASSVHRSGELFF. The CDR3 coding sequence is TGTGCCAGCAGCGTACATCGAAGCGGGGAGCTGTTTTTT.

This chain uses TRBV30 with TRBJ2-7; no reliable D call. The V gene lost 1 base and the J gene lost 4 bases, with 5 bases spanning the gap. The CDR3 loop spans 11 amino acids. Germline CDR1 and CDR2: GTSNPN and SVGIG (reference sequence). CDR3 amino acids: CAWSATYEQYF. The CDR3 coding sequence is TGTGCCTGGAGTGCCACTTACGAGCAGTACTTC.

The V and J genes are TRBV30 and TRBJ1-1, with no clear D. The CDR3 runs 13 residues. V was shortened by 4 bases and J by 5 bases, with 14 bases between the two germline ends. Looked up from germline, CDR1 is GTSNPN and CDR2 is SVGIG (reference sequence). CDR3: CAWNTRRETEAFF. The CDR3 DNA reads as TGTGCCTGGAATACGAGGAGGGAAACTGAAGCTTTCTTT.

V and J are TRBV7-9 and TRBJ2-7; 8 bases are shared with TRBD1. The CDR3 sequence is 13 residues long. Unmatched junction bases numbered 3, after V lost 8 bases and J lost 0 bases. In germline, CDR1 is SEHNR, CDR2 FQNEAQ (reference sequence). CDR3 coding DNA: TGTGCCAGCGGGACAGGTGCCTCCTACGAGCAGTACTTC. Residues: CASGTGASYEQYF.